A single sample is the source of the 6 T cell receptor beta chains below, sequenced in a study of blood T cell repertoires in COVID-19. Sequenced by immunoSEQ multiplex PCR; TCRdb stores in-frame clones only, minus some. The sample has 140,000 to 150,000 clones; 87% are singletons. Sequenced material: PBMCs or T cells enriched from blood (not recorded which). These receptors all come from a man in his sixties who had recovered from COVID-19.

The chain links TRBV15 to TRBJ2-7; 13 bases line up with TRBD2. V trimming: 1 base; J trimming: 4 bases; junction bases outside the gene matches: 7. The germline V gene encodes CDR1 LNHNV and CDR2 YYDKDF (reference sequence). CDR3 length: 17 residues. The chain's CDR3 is CATSRALGTSGDYEQYF. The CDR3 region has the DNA TGTGCCACCAGCAGAGCCCTCGGGACTAGCGGGGATTACGAGCAGTACTTC.

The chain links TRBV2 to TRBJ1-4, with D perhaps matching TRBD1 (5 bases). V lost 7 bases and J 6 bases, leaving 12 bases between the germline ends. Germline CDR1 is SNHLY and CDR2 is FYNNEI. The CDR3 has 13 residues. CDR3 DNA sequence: TGTGCCAGCAAGAGACAGCAAGATGAAAAACTGTTTTTT. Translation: CASKRQQDEKLFF.

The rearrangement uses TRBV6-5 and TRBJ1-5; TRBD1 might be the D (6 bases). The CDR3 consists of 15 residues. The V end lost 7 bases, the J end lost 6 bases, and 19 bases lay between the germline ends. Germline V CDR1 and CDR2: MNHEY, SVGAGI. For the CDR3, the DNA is TGTGCCAGCACCCCGGGACAAGAGGCGGGTCAGCCCCAGCATTTT. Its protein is CASTPGQEAGQPQHF.

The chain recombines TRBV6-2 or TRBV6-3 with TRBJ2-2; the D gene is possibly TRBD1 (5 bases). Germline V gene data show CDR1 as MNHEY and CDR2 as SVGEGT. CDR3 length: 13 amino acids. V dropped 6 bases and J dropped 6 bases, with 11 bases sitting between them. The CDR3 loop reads CASSNIRAGELFF. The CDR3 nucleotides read TGTGCCAGCAGCAATATCAGGGCCGGGGAGCTGTTTTTT.

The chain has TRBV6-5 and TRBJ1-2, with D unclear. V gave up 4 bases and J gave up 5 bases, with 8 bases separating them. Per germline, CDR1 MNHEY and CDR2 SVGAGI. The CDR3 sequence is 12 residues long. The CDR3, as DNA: TGTGCCAGCAGTTTCGGGGATTATGGCTACACCTTC. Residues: CASSFGDYGYTF.

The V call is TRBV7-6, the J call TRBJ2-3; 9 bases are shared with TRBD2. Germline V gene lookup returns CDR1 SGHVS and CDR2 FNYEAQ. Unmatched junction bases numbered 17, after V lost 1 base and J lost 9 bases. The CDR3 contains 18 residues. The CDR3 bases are TGTGCCAGCAGCTTAGGGGTAGCGGGGGCCGCGGGTCGAGGGACGCAGTATTTT. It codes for CASSLGVAGAAGRGTQYF.